This TCR beta chain stems from a study of cytomegalovirus exposure and HLA in healthy donors. 60 Vbeta and 13 Jbeta primers were used in PCR. Repertoires were generated with immunoSEQ multiplex PCR, while TCRdb's copy carries only in-frame clones and drops some. The sample includes 150,000 to 200,000 clones, roughly 72% of them seen just once. With regard to this clone: Antigen: not known.

Whole-study results and caveats: In terms of immune exposure information, only CMV serostatus was available. The authors later found TCR association rates varying by HLA locus, with DRB1 most and HLA-C fewest. Highly shared variants forming one cluster were likely a sequencing artifact. When the data were analyzed later, several of the most significant clusters appeared to be linked to common viral pathogens.

CDR3 length: 13 residues. Trimming left V 6 bases short and J 4 bases short, with 10 bases between. Looked up from germline, CDR1 is MNHEY and CDR2 is SVGAGI. This clonotype originated in a woman between 40 and 50 years old in good health and CMV-seronegative. Sequenced sample: PBMCs. The chain joins TRBV6-5 to TRBJ2-1; unclear D gene. The CDR3 is CASSLLNYNEQFF. The CDR3, as DNA: TGTGCCAGCAGCCTTCTTAATTACAATGAGCAGTTCTTC.